The T cell receptor beta chain under discussion was sequenced for a study of OX40 agonist ivuxolimab in advanced cancers. Study summary: Given to patients was ivuxolimab, an agonistic anti-OX40 (CD134) antibody. Intravenous ivuxolimab was administered to patients every 2 weeks at 0.01 to 10 mg/kg. Patients treated during dose escalation were battling hepatocellular carcinoma, melanoma, renal cell or head and neck cancer.

V dropped 3 bases and J dropped 5; count of bases not matched to a gene: 5. This CDR3 is built from 14 residues. Germline V lookup: CDR1 KGHSH, CDR2 LQKENI. The table came from immunoSEQ multiplex PCR; TCRdb's copy has only in-frame clones and leaves some out. Altogether some 50,000 clones are present, about 83% being singletons, with the ten largest covering approximately 3.3%. The chain links TRBV18 to TRBJ2-5, with TRBD1 matching over 8 bases. This specimen was CD4+ or CD8+ T cells sorted from blood, taken in a trial of the OX40 agonist ivuxolimab. The receptor was isolated from an adult with an advanced solid tumor such as melanoma, head and neck, liver or kidney cancer. DNA for the CDR3: TGTGCCAGCTCACCTCGGACAGGGATGGAGACCCAGTACTTC. Translation gives CASSPRTGMETQYF.